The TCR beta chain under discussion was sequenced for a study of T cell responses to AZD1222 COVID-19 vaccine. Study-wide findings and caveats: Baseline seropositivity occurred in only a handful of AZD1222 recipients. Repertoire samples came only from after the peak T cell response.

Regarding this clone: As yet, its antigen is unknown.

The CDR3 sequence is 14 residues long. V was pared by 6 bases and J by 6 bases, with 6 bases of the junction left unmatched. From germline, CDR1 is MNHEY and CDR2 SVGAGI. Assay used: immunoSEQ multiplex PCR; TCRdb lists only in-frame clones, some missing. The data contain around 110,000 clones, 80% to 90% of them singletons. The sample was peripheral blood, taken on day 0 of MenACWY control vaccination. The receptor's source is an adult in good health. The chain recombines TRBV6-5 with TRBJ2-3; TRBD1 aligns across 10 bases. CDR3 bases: TGTGCCAGCAGCTTCATGACAGGGGGCGATACGCAGTATTTT. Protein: CASSFMTGGDTQYF.